This entry describes one TCR beta chain. Its antigen is undetermined. Noted time point: before natalizumab initiation. All PML patients were female, and all patients had earlier interferon beta. The CDR3 loop spans 13 amino acids. The germline V gene has CDR1 SGHAT and CDR2 FQNNGV. V gave up 3 bases and J gave up 4 bases, with 9 bases separating them. This specimen comes from a study of multiple sclerosis patients with progressive multifocal leukoencephalopathy. Study conclusions and caveats: PML-onset expanded TRB clones were detectable before and during natalizumab therapy.

The assay was immunoSEQ multiplex PCR, and TCRdb's table has in-frame clones only and misses some. The table includes about 28,000 clones, 70% to 90% detected once. The sequenced sample consisted of PBMCs. This TCR was sampled from a human donor with multiple sclerosis. The chain has TRBV11-2 and TRBJ1-2, with TRBD1 as a possible D gene (6 bases). The CDR3 here is CASSLDSAYGYTF. The CDR3 nucleotides are TGTGCCAGCAGCTTGGACAGCGCCTATGGCTACACCTTC.